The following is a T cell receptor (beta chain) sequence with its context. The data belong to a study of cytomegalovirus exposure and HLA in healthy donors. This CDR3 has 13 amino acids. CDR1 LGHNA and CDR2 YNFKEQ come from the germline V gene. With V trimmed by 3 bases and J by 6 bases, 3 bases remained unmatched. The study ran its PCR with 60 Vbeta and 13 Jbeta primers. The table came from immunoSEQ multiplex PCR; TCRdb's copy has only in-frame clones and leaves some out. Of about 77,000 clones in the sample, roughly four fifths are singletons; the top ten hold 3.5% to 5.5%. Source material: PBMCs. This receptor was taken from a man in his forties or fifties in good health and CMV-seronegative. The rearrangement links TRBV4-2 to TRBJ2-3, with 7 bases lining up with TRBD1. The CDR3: CASSHLRGDTQYF. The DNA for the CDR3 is TGTGCCAGCAGCCATCTCAGGGGGGATACGCAGTATTTT.